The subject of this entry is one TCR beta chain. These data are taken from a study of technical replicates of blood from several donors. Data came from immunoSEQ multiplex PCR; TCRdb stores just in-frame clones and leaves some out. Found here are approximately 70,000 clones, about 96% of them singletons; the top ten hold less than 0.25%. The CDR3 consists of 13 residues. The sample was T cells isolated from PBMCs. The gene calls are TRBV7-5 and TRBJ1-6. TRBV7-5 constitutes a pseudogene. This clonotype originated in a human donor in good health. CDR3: CVRTKDANSPLHF. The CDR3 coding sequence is TGTGTCAGAACCAAAGATGCGAATTCACCCCTCCACTTT.